These T cell receptor beta chains were read from a single sample in a study of shared clonotypes between healthy human individuals. Profiled with immunoSEQ multiplex PCR; TCRdb holds only in-frame clones, not every one. Of about 470,000 clones detected, around 79% appear once; the ten largest clones hold under 15%. Input material: PBMCs. The origin of the receptors is a woman aged 40 to 50 in good health. Some clones in this sample may be carry-over from other donors' samples. Both conserved end residues are part of each CDR3. A D gene is named only where the DNA matches it firmly. Rows may omit the clone size; those that give it use once, few, many or a size class.

V: TRBV4-3
J: TRBJ1-2
D: -
length: 17
size: few
CDR3: CASSQDPGSHNNYGYTF
DNA: TGCGCCAGCAGCCAAGATCCAGGCAGCCACAATAACTATGGCTACACCTTC

V: TRBV19
J: TRBJ2-7
D: -
length: 14
size: -
CDR3: CASSIPGLAYEQYF
DNA: TGTGCCAGTAGTATCCCCGGACTTGCCTACGAGCAGTACTTC

V: TRBV4-3
J: TRBJ2-1
D: TRBD1
length: 16
size: once
CDR3: CASSQDRDRVFYEQFF
DNA: TGCGCCAGCAGCCAAGATCGGGACAGGGTGTTCTATGAGCAGTTCTTC

V: TRBV29-1
J: TRBJ2-7
D: -
length: 13
size: -
CDR3: CSVQGGAGYEQYF
DNA: TGCAGCGTTCAAGGGGGGGCCGGCTACGAGCAGTACTTC

V: TRBV5-4
J: TRBJ1-1
D: -
length: 13
size: once
CDR3: CASSLKQNTEAFF
DNA: TGTGCCAGCAGCTTGAAACAGAACACTGAAGCTTTCTTT

V: TRBV10-1
J: TRBJ2-7
D: TRBD2
length: 18
size: -
CDR3: CASSDPGIAGEVAYEQYF
DNA: TGCGCCAGCAGTGACCCCGGAATAGCGGGAGAAGTGGCCTACGAGCAGTACTTC

V: TRBV11-3
J: TRBJ2-5
D: TRBD2
length: 15
size: -
CDR3: CASSQGTSEQETQYF
DNA: TGTGCCAGCAGCCAAGGGACTAGCGAACAAGAGACCCAGTACTTC

V: TRBV18
J: TRBJ1-1
D: TRBD1
length: 15
size: -
CDR3: CASSPGQGARTEAFF
DNA: TGTGCCAGCTCACCCGGACAGGGGGCAAGGACTGAAGCTTTCTTT

V: TRBV12-5
J: TRBJ1-3
D: TRBD1
length: 14
size: -
CDR3: CASGLGQGVNTIYF
DNA: TGTGCTAGTGGTTTGGGACAGGGTGTAAACACCATATATTTT

V: TRBV10-3
J: TRBJ1-2
D: -
length: 13
size: few
CDR3: CAISPDRNYGYTF
DNA: TGTGCCATCAGCCCCGACAGGAACTATGGCTACACCTTC

V: TRBV15
J: TRBJ2-7
D: -
length: 14
size: -
CDR3: CATSRDRAGYEQYF
DNA: TGTGCCACCAGCAGAGATCGAGCAGGCTACGAGCAGTACTTC

V: TRBV5-1
J: TRBJ1-6
D: TRBD1
length: 13
size: -
CDR3: CATRDRGNSPLHF
DNA: TGCGCCACCCGGGACAGGGGTAATTCACCCCTCCACTTT

V: TRBV27
J: TRBJ1-5
D: -
length: 15
size: -
CDR3: CASRNSLYSNQPQHF
DNA: TGTGCCAGCAGGAACAGCTTATATAGCAATCAGCCCCAGCATTTT

V: TRBV10-1
J: TRBJ2-7
D: -
length: 14
size: -
CDR3: CASSRWTGGGEQYF
DNA: TGCGCCAGCAGTCGTTGGACAGGAGGGGGGGAGCAGTACTTC

V: TRBV6-6
J: TRBJ2-5
D: TRBD2
length: 13
size: many
CDR3: CASRKAGEETQYF
DNA: TGTGCCAGCAGAAAAGCGGGAGAAGAGACCCAGTACTTC

V: TRBV28
J: TRBJ2-1
D: TRBD2
length: 18
size: -
CDR3: CASSRLAGRAGTFFEQFF
DNA: TGTGCCAGCAGCAGACTAGCGGGGAGGGCTGGGACTTTCTTTGAGCAGTTCTTC

V: TRBV25-1
J: TRBJ1-3
D: -
length: 14
size: -
CDR3: CASSQAGPGNTIYF
DNA: TGTGCCAGCAGTCAGGCCGGACCCGGAAACACCATATATTTT

V: TRBV15
J: TRBJ1-2
D: -
length: 15
size: few
CDR3: CATSRDLVLDEGYTF
DNA: TGTGCCACCAGCAGAGATCTGGTTTTGGACGAGGGCTACACCTTC

V: TRBV7-8
J: TRBJ2-1
D: -
length: 17
size: -
CDR3: CASSLEAVQGNANEQFF
DNA: TGTGCCAGCAGCTTAGAGGCCGTCCAGGGGAACGCAAATGAGCAGTTCTTC

V: TRBV28
J: TRBJ2-7
D: TRBD2
length: 14
size: -
CDR3: CASSSRTSGYEQYF
DNA: TGTGCCAGCAGTTCCCGGACTAGCGGCTACGAGCAGTACTTC

V: TRBV7-6
J: TRBJ2-6
D: TRBD1
length: 18
size: -
CDR3: CASSLAPTGGYGANVLTF
DNA: TGTGCCAGCAGCTTGGCCCCCACAGGGGGCTATGGGGCCAACGTCCTGACTTTC

V: TRBV9
J: TRBJ2-5
D: -
length: 13
size: -
CDR3: CASSGLPQETQYF
DNA: TGTGCCAGCAGCGGACTTCCCCAAGAGACCCAGTACTTC

V: TRBV9
J: TRBJ2-3
D: TRBD2
length: 18
size: -
CDR3: CASSPTSGSHSGTDTQYF
DNA: TGTGCCAGCAGCCCGACTAGCGGGAGTCATTCGGGCACAGATACGCAGTATTTT

V: TRBV7-9
J: TRBJ2-5
D: -
length: 16
size: few
CDR3: CASSLEQGNGGETQYF
DNA: TGTGCCAGCAGCTTAGAACAGGGAAATGGTGGTGAGACCCAGTACTTC

V: TRBV6-1
J: TRBJ2-5
D: -
length: 13
size: -
CDR3: CASQAGGGETQYF
DNA: TGTGCCAGCCAAGCGGGTGGGGGCGAGACCCAGTACTTC

V: TRBV5-6
J: TRBJ2-7
D: -
length: 13
size: -
CDR3: CASTQIGRYEQYF
DNA: TGTGCCAGCACCCAGATAGGCCGCTACGAGCAGTACTTC

V: TRBV5-1
J: TRBJ1-5
D: -
length: 14
size: many
CDR3: CASSLGRGFSPQHF
DNA: TGCGCCAGCAGCTTGGGCAGGGGATTTAGCCCCCAGCATTTT

V: TRBV28
J: TRBJ1-1
D: -
length: 15
size: -
CDR3: CASSARHGGNTEAFF
DNA: TGTGCCAGCAGTGCCCGACACGGGGGGAACACTGAAGCTTTCTTT

V: TRBV5-1
J: TRBJ2-5
D: -
length: 14
size: -
CDR3: CASSVNAVQETQYF
DNA: TGCGCCAGCAGTGTTAACGCGGTACAAGAGACCCAGTACTTC

V: TRBV10-2
J: TRBJ2-1
D: -
length: 15
size: few
CDR3: CASEKGDWRYNEQFF
DNA: TGCGCCAGCGAGAAAGGGGACTGGAGGTACAATGAGCAGTTCTTC

V: TRBV25-1
J: TRBJ2-7
D: -
length: 11
size: -
CDR3: CASSAFYEQYF
DNA: TGTGCCAGCAGTGCTTTCTACGAGCAGTACTTC

V: TRBV7-3
J: TRBJ2-7
D: -
length: 11
size: -
CDR3: CASSLSYEQYF
DNA: TGTGCCAGCAGCTTATCTTACGAGCAGTACTTC

V: TRBV28
J: TRBJ1-3
D: -
length: 14
size: -
CDR3: CASSLGGSGNTIYF
DNA: TGTGCCAGCAGTTTAGGGGGGAGTGGAAACACCATATATTTT

V: TRBV5-1
J: TRBJ1-2
D: -
length: 14
size: -
CDR3: CASSLLAGGEGYTF
DNA: TGCGCCAGCAGCTTGTTGGCGGGGGGCGAGGGCTACACCTTC

V: TRBV7-3
J: TRBJ1-2
D: -
length: 16
size: -
CDR3: CASSLYPTDPNYGYTF
DNA: TGTGCCAGCAGCTTATATCCGACAGATCCTAACTATGGCTACACCTTC

V: TRBV15
J: TRBJ1-2
D: TRBD1
length: 14
size: -
CDR3: CATGYRGLLYGYTF
DNA: TGTGCCACCGGCTACAGGGGCCTTTTGTATGGCTACACCTTC

V: TRBV5-4
J: TRBJ1-2
D: -
length: 14
size: -
CDR3: CASSPRPVGVGYTF
DNA: TGTGCCAGCAGCCCCCGTCCGGTGGGTGTAGGCTACACCTTC

V: TRBV30
J: TRBJ1-2
D: TRBD1
length: 13
size: once
CDR3: CAWSRGQGYGYTF
DNA: TGTGCCTGGAGTAGAGGACAGGGGTATGGCTACACCTTC

V: TRBV19
J: TRBJ2-7
D: -
length: 14
size: -
CDR3: CASSIPGLAYEQYF
DNA: TGTGCCAGTAGTATCCCGGGACTCGCTTACGAGCAGTACTTC

V: TRBV2
J: TRBJ1-2
D: -
length: 15
size: once
CDR3: CASSEAAAVNYGYTF
DNA: TGTGCCAGCAGTGAAGCTGCGGCAGTAAACTATGGCTACACCTTC

V: TRBV29-1
J: TRBJ2-3
D: -
length: 13
size: -
CDR3: CSVDLESTDTQYF
DNA: TGCAGCGTTGATCTGGAAAGCACAGATACGCAGTATTTT

V: TRBV2
J: TRBJ2-7
D: TRBD1
length: 15
size: -
CDR3: CASLRERQGADEQYF
DNA: TGTGCCAGCCTCAGGGAGAGACAGGGGGCCGACGAGCAGTACTTC

V: TRBV7-2
J: TRBJ1-2
D: -
length: 14
size: -
CDR3: CASSWEQTTYGYTF
DNA: TGTGCCAGCAGCTGGGAACAAACTACCTATGGCTACACCTTC